Below, one T cell receptor beta chain is given with its context. The data derive from a study of cytomegalovirus exposure and HLA in healthy donors. Germline-derived CDR1 and CDR2 are SEHNR and FQNEAQ (reference sequence). V gave up 5 bases and J gave up 8 bases, with 30 bases separating them. The CDR3 sequence is 19 residues long. The primer mix had 60 Vbeta and 13 Jbeta primers. Assay used: immunoSEQ multiplex PCR; TCRdb lists only in-frame clones, some missing. The ten top clones account for around 1.1%, within a sample of around 210,000 clones. The sequenced sample was PBMCs. The clonotype was recovered from a girl aged 2 to 9 in good health and CMV-seropositive. The V gene is TRBV7-9, the J gene TRBJ1-4, with D perhaps matching TRBD1 (6 bases). This chain's CDR3 is CASSTGRAGKASLGEKLFF. DNA for the CDR3: TGTGCCAGCAGCACAGGGCGGGCAGGGAAGGCTTCTCTTGGAGAAAAACTGTTTTTT. Supplemented by reference TRBV7-9 and TRBJ1-4, the full variable domain reads DTGVSQNPRHKITKRGQNVTFRCDPISEHNRLYWYRQTLGQGPEFLTYFQNEAQLEKSRLLSDRFSAERPKGSFSTLEIQRTEQGDSAMYLCASSTGRAGKASLGEKLFFGSGTQLSVL.